The 15 T cell receptor beta chains in this list originate from one sample, sequenced in a study of blood T cells in healthy people across ages. Together with a sample-barcoded 5' primer, a J-beta primer mix was included in a second PCR lasting roughly 6 to 12 cycles. TCRdb itself ran the 5' RACE reads through MiXCR, one entry per CDR3 protein. Seen here are about 800,000 distinct CDR3 sequences, more than 20% observed once, and the top ten hold approximately 3.7%. In addition, the sample was reused for a study of T cells of mothers and their children.

Specimen: blood. The receptors were gathered from a boy between 10 and 17 years old in good health.

The chain combines TRBV28 with TRBJ2-2; D remains ambiguous. Deletions cut 5 bases from V and 1 base from J, with 17 bases between. Germline V gives CDR1 MDHEN, CDR2 SYDVKM. This CDR3 is built from 17 residues. This chain's CDR3 is CASSPTYSRQNTGELFF. The CDR3 DNA reads as TGTGCCAGCAGTCCCACGTATTCCCGGCAGAACACCGGGGAGCTGTTTTTT.

This chain links TRBV6-5 with TRBJ2-5, with 9 nucleotides matching TRBD1. The end of the DNA fits TRBJ2-1 better, so the J call may be wrong. There are 15 residues in the CDR3. CDR1 MNHEY and CDR2 SVGAGI come from the germline V gene. CDR3 residues: CASSLGTGRGGEQFF. The CDR3 bases are TGTGCCAGCAGTCTAGGGACAGGGCGTGGGGGTGAGCAGTTCTTC.

The rearrangement uses TRBV7-2 and TRBJ2-5, with D perhaps TRBD2 (5 bases). The germline V and J ends were trimmed by 1 base and 0 bases, with 15 bases remaining between them. This CDR3 has 17 residues. Per germline, CDR1 SGHTA and CDR2 FQGNSA. CDR3 DNA: TGTGCCAGCAGCTTAGAAGGAAGCGGACTTTACCAAGAGACCCAGTACTTC. Encoded protein: CASSLEGSGLYQETQYF.

There are a few counts of this clonotype. This chain uses TRBV7-9 with TRBJ2-3; no clear D gene. Germline V CDR1 and CDR2: SEHNR, FQNEAQ (reference sequence). The germline V and J ends were trimmed by 1 base and 4 bases, with 9 bases remaining between them. The CDR3 runs to 14 residues. The CDR3 bases are TGTGCCAGCAGCTTAGAGGCTTTATCAGATACGCAGTATTTT. The encoded protein is CASSLEALSDTQYF.

The genes are TRBV20-1 and TRBJ1-1; unclear D gene. The CDR3 extends over 9 amino acids. V lost 4 bases, J lost 10 bases, and 7 bases lay in between. Germline V gene sequence: CDR1 DFQATT, CDR2 SNEGSKA (reference sequence). CDR3 in amino acids: CSAMWGAFF. CDR3 coding DNA: TGCAGTGCTATGTGGGGAGCTTTCTTT.

The chain is built from TRBV29-1 and TRBJ2-5; TRBD1 might be the D (6 bases). Germline V gene lookup returns CDR1 SQVTM and CDR2 ANQGSEA. Trimming took 4 bases from V and 11 from J, leaving 8 bases between them. CDR3 length: 9 residues. The CDR3: CSVGQVQYF. DNA of the CDR3: TGCAGCGTTGGACAGGTGCAGTACTTC. Full variable domain (rest looked up from reference TRBV29-1 and TRBJ2-5): SAVISQKPSRDICQRGTSLTIQCQVDSQVTMMFWYRQQPGQSLTLIATANQGSEATYESGFVIDKFPISRPNLTFSTLTVSNMSPEDSSIYLCSVGQVQYFGPGTRLLVL.

The genes are TRBV28 and TRBJ2-1; 13 bases match TRBD2. Germline V gene sequence: CDR1 MDHEN, CDR2 SYDVKM. CDR3 length: 15 amino acids. The V and J ends lost 5 bases and 8 bases, in that order; junction bases with no gene match: 6. The DNA for the CDR3 is TGTGCCAGCAGTCAAACTAGCGGGAGGGGGGATGAGCAGTTCTTC. Translating gives CASSQTSGRGDEQFF.

The chain couples TRBV7-9 to TRBJ2-3, with TRBD1 matching over 8 bases. The CDR3 covers 14 residues. V shed 6 bases, J shed 6 bases, and the junction held 8 bases outside the gene matches. Per germline, CDR1 SEHNR and CDR2 FQNEAQ (reference sequence). The DNA for the CDR3 is TGTGCCAGCAGTTACAGGACAGGGACCGATACGCAGTATTTT. Protein sequence: CASSYRTGTDTQYF.

The V and J genes are TRBV24-1 and TRBJ2-1; 10 bases are a match to TRBD2. The germline gives CDR1 KGHDR, CDR2 SFDVKD. The CDR3 consists of 17 residues. J was trimmed by 8 bases and V by 0 bases; bases with no gene match: 9. CDR3 coding DNA: TGTGCCACCAGTGATTTGCGGCTAGCGGGAGATCGTCATGAGCAGTTCTTC. This encodes CATSDLRLAGDRHEQFF.

A few counts support this clonotype. This chain joins TRBV29-1 and TRBJ2-7; TRBD2 matches at 8 bases. CDR1 is SQVTM, CDR2 ANQGSEA, per germline. The length of the CDR3 is 12 residues. Losses at the gene ends were 3 bases for V and 2 bases for J; bases not matched to a gene: 0. The CDR3 loop is CSVETSAYEQYF. CDR3 bases: TGCAGCGTTGAGACTAGCGCCTACGAGCAGTACTTC.

This clonotype was counted only a few times. The V and J genes are TRBV12-3 or TRBV12-4 and TRBJ1-5; D is perhaps TRBD1 (6 bases). Trimming left V 7 bases short and J 0 bases short, with 13 bases between. This CDR3 is 15 amino acids long. The CDR3 here is CASTQGSYSNQPQHF. As DNA, the CDR3 is TGTGCCAGCACGCAGGGGAGTTATAGCAATCAGCCCCAGCATTTT.

This clonotype was seen only a few times. The CDR3 region is CATSDFGVETQYF. DNA for the CDR3: TGTGCCACCAGTGATTTCGGGGTGGAGACCCAGTACTTC. This chain uses TRBV24-1 with TRBJ2-5; possibly TRBD2 for D (5 bases). The length of the CDR3 is 13 residues. Trimming stripped 1 base from V and 5 bases from J, with 7 bases between. Germline-derived CDR1 and CDR2 are KGHDR and SFDVKD.

Remarks on this clonotype: This may come from a read error, since a much larger clone is one base off. The chain couples TRBV7-2 to TRBJ2-7; a weak D match, TRBD1 (5 bases). The CDR3 covers 14 residues. Germline CDR1 is SGHTA and CDR2 is FQGNSA. The CDR3 bases are TGTGCCTGCAGCCCCGAAGGGGCGTCCTACGAGCAGTACTTC. The encoded protein is CACSPEGASYEQYF.

This clonotype came up a few times. Its ends do not fully match the called genes, so a read error is possible. V usage is TRBV30 and J usage is TRBJ2-7; 12 bases fit TRBD2. CDR1 is GTSNPN, CDR2 SVGIG, per germline (reference sequence). The CDR3 has 14 residues. CDR3 sequence (DNA): TGTGCCTGGAAAGGTGTGGGACTAGCGGGCGAGCAGCACTTC. Residues: CAWKGVGLAGEQHF.

Ten or more counts support this clonotype. The gene calls are TRBV5-1 and TRBJ2-2; TRBD1 might be the D (6 bases). V shed 3 bases and J shed 6 bases, with 12 bases lying between them. The CDR3 covers 14 residues. Germline values: CDR1 SGHRS, CDR2 YFSETQ. As DNA, the CDR3 is TGCGCCAGCAGCTGGACCACAGGGCCCGGGGAGCTGTTTTTT. It yields the protein CASSWTTGPGELFF.